The T cell receptor (beta chain) described here comes from a study of T-cell reconstitution after alpha-beta-depleted transplantation in children. Unique molecular identifiers were used to barcode this TCRbeta library. TCRdb recomputed calls from the PCR reads with MiXCR, one row per CDR3 protein. The repertoire consists of about 350,000 distinct CDR3 sequences, with around 15% occurring once and the leading ten covering roughly two fifths. From germline, CDR1 is MDHEN and CDR2 SYDVKM. The J segment lost 12 bases and the V segment lost 3 bases, leaving 14 bases of the junction unmatched. The CDR3 is made up of 16 amino acids. This clonotype was found a few times.

This TCR derives from a male patient aged 2 to 9 who had a stem cell transplant for acute lymphoblastic leukemia, so the T cells may come from the graft donor. Sample: PBMCs, mostly from graft donor cells, taken 360 days after TCRalphabeta/CD19-depleted stem cell transplant. The chain uses TRBV28 and TRBJ2-1; TRBD1 aligns across 10 bases. CDR3 loop: CASSFNFRTGGMVQFF. The CDR3 nucleotides are TGTGCCAGCAGTTTCAATTTCCGGACAGGGGGTATGGTGCAGTTCTTC.